This TCR beta chain was sequenced during a study of post-analysis software for immune sequencing data. At the level of the study: Secondary progressive, relapsing-remitting and progressive-relapsing multiple sclerosis were among the included disease courses.

Incorporated into the TCR beta cDNA libraries were unique molecular identifiers, which served to reduce PCR and sequencing biases. The yield from roughly 1 to 10 million T cells was 500,000 or so cDNA molecules in total. A single record per CDR3 protein comes from TCRdb applying MiXCR to the PCR reads. The repertoire includes some 890,000 distinct CDR3 sequences, roughly half of them detected once, and about 4.5% sits in the top ten. Points on this clonotype: Its antigen is currently unknown.

Whole-study findings and limits: Significantly lower normalized Chao1 diversity was seen in multiple sclerosis patients than in controls.

Sequences were obtained from blood. This TCR was sampled from a girl aged 10-17 years with multiple sclerosis.

CDR3 residues: CSTGQSNYGYTF. The CDR3 coding sequence is TGCAGCACGGGACAGTCTAACTATGGCTACACCTTC. J is TRBJ1-2 and V is TRBV29-1; TRBD1 matches 7 bases. The V gene's germline CDR1 is SQVTM and CDR2 ANQGSEA. V was clipped by 8 bases and J by 0 bases; unmatched bases: 3. The CDR3 extends over 12 amino acids.